This entry concerns a single T cell receptor beta chain. The antigen remains unidentified. This entry belongs to a study of T cells in Graves' hyperthyroidism and ophthalmopathy. Overall study results and limits: Ophthalmopathy and stable hyperthyroidism were told apart by a 13 V-J model. The blood repertoire included most of the expanded thyroid clonotypes above 0.001.

V shed 8 bases and J shed 10 bases, with 11 bases lying between them. CDR3 length: 11 amino acids. The germline gives CDR1 WNHNN, CDR2 SYGVQD (reference sequence). Calling Graves' hyperthyroidism stable meant ophthalmopathy did not progress within 18 months. TCR beta CDR3 region amplification was performed from RNA transcripts. HTBI primers drove first-round RT-PCR of the TCR CDR3. A single record per CDR3 protein comes from TCRdb applying MiXCR to the multiplex PCR reads. This table holds approximately 370,000 distinct CDR3 sequences, 15% found once. The receptor comes from a woman aged 30 to 39 with Graves' hyperthyroidism. This rearrangement joins TRBV10-1 to TRBJ1-4; D is uncertain. The sample comprised blood. The CDR3 DNA is TGCGCCAGCCCCTCTTCGAGAAAACTGTTTTTT. Translating gives CASPSSRKLFF.